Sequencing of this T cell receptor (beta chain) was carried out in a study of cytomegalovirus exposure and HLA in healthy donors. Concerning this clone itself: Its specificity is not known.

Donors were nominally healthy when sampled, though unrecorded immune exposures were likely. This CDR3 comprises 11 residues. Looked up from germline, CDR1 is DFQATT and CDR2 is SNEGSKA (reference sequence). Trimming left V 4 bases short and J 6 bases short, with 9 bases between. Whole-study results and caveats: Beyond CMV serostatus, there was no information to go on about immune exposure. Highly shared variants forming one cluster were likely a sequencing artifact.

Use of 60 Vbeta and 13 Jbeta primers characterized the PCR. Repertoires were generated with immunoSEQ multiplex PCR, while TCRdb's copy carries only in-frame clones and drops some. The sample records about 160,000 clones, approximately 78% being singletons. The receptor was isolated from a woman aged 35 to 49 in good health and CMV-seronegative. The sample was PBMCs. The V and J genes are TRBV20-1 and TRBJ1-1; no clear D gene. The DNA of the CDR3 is TGCAGTGCTATCCGGGTCCCTGAAGCTTTCTTT. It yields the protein CSAIRVPEAFF.